This T cell receptor beta chain comes out of a study of blood T cell repertoires in COVID-19. Study at large: Acute and convalescent COVID-19 specimens originated in the United States, Italy and Spain. PBMCs, B-cell-depleted T cells, or T cells provided the cDNA or gDNA that made up the material.

Under the authors' procedure: Reference gene primers were amplified, and this amplification served to estimate nucleated cell counts. Sequencing was performed with immunoSEQ multiplex PCR; in TCRdb, only in-frame clones are kept and a portion is missing. Clone size and the V and J calls come from that table; the DNA yielded D and trimming. Here the sample spans fewer than 350,000 clones, around four fifths being singletons. The germline gives CDR1 MDHEN, CDR2 SYDVKM. The CDR3 consists of 16 residues. V gave up 6 bases and J gave up 1 base, with 16 bases separating them. The sample taken for sequencing was peripheral blood. The clonotype originates from a woman aged 45-65 years with active or convalescent COVID-19. V usage is TRBV28 and J usage is TRBJ1-3; D might be TRBD1 (5 bases). The CDR3 coding sequence is TGTGCCAGCAGCTCCCCGGGGGGGGGATCTGGAAACACCATATATTTT. Its protein product is CASSSPGGGSGNTIYF.